This TCR beta chain came from a study of response to subunit inactivated influenza vaccine. TCRdb re-called the RT-PCR reads with MiXCR, one entry per CDR3 protein. This repertoire shows under 850,000 distinct CDR3 sequences, roughly 20% found once; its top ten account for about a tenth. V lost 2 bases and J lost 5, with 12 bases in between. Germline V gene lookup returns CDR1 MNHEY and CDR2 SVGAGI. The CDR3 sequence is 14 residues long. Study results and limitations: The study's authors posited that every seasonal influenza vaccination enlists few new T cells.

Turning to this clonotype: Its antigen remains unidentified.

The receptor was derived from a man in his forties or fifties who received an inactivated influenza vaccine. Specimen: PBMCs from blood, collected 5 to 6 days after vaccination. The chain is built from TRBV6-5 and TRBJ1-1; TRBD1 is a possible D gene (5 bases). CDR3: CASSYRKGHTEAFF. DNA of the CDR3: TGTGCCAGCAGTTACCGAAAGGGGCATACTGAAGCTTTCTTT.